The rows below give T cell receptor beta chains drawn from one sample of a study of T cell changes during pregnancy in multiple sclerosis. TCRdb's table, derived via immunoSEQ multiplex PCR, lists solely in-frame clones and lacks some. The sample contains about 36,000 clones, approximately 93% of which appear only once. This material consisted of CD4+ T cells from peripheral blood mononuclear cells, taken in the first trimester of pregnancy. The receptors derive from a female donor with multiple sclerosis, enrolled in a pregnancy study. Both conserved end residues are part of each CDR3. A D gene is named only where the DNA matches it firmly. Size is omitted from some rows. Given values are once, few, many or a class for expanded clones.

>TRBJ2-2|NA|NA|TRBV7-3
TGTGCCAGCAGCGACGGAGGAACCGGGGAGCTGTTTTTT
CASSDGGTGELFF
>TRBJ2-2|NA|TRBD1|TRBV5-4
TGTGCCAGCAGCCCGCGGACAGGGTCTGGGGAGCTGTTTTTT
CASSPRTGSGELFF
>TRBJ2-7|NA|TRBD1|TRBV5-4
TGTGCCAGCAGCTTGGTTCGACAGGGTTTACGCGAGCAGTACTTC
CASSLVRQGLREQYF
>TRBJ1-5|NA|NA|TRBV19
TGTGCCAGTAGTCCTCCGGGAGGATACAATCAGCCCCAGCATTTT
CASSPPGGYNQPQHF
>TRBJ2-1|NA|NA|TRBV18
TGTGCCAGCTCCCCCGGGACTCAGATATACAATGAGCAGTTCTTC
CASSPGTQIYNEQFF
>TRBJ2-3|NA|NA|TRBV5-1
TGCGCCAGCAGCGTGGATCCAACAGATACGCAGTATTTT
CASSVDPTDTQYF
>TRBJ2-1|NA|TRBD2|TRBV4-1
TGCGCCAGCAGCCAAGGGTGGACGACTAGCGGATTTGAGCAGTTCTTC
CASSQGWTTSGFEQFF
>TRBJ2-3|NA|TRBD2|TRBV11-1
TGTGCCAGCAGCGCTAGGACTAGCGGACTTAGCACAGATACGCAGTATTTT
CASSARTSGLSTDTQYF
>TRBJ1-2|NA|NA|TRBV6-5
TGTGCCAGCAGGAGGGGAGGGGTAGTCTATGGCTACACCTTC
CASRRGGVVYGYTF
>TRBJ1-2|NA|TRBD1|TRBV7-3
TGTGCCAGCAGCTTAACCCCTGACAGGGTAGACGGCTACACCTTC
CASSLTPDRVDGYTF
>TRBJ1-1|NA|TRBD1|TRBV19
TGTGCCAGTAGTATAAGGGGAACAGGGGCCCGGGGGAACACTGAAGCTTTCTTT
CASSIRGTGARGNTEAFF
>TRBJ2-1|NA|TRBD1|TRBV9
TGTGCCAGCAGCCCCTGGGACAGGAGTCTAAATGAGCAGTTCTTC
CASSPWDRSLNEQFF
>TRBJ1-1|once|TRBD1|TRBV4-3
TGCGCCAGCAGCCATTTGACAGGGGTGGGGACTGAAGCTTTCTTT
CASSHLTGVGTEAFF
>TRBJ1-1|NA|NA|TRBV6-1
TGTGCCAGCAGTGATCTACGACGGGGAGCTTTCTTT
CASSDLRRGAFF
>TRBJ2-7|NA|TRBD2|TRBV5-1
TGCGCCAGCAGCCCTAGGGGGCAGCGGGGGGGCCATAAGATTTCCTACGAGCAGTACTTC
CASSPRGQRGGHKISYEQYF
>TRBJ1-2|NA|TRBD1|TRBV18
TGTGCCAGCTCACCACCGGCGGCAGGGGGTGGCTACACCTTC
CASSPPAAGGGYTF
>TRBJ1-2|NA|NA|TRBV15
TGTGCCACCAGCAGAGGGGCCAGGGAGGGCTATGGCTACACCTTC
CATSRGAREGYGYTF
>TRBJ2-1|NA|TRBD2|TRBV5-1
TGCGCCAGCAGCTTAACTAGCGGGGCTTACAATGAGCAGTTCTTC
CASSLTSGAYNEQFF
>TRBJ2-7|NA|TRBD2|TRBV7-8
TGTGCCAGCAGCGCCCACCGACTAGCGGGGGGCCCCTCCTACGAGCAGTACTTC
CASSAHRLAGGPSYEQYF
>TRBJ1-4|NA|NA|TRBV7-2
TGTGCCAGCAGCCAGTCGGCAGGGGCAGGTGAAAAACTGTTTTTT
CASSQSAGAGEKLFF
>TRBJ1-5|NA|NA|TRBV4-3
TGCGCCAGCAGCCAAGGAATGGGCAAACAGCCCCAGCATTTT
CASSQGMGKQPQHF
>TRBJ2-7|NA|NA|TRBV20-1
TGCAGTGCTTCAGTATCCTACGAGCAGTACTTC
CSASVSYEQYF
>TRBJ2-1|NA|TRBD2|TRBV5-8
TGTGCCAGCAACAACGGGCTAGCGGCACGCAATGAGCAGTTCTTC
CASNNGLAARNEQFF
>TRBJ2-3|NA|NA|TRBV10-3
TGTGCCATCAGTGAATGGAGTACTAGCACAGATACGCAGTATTTT
CAISEWSTSTDTQYF
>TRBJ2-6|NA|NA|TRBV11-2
TGTGCCAGCAGCCTAAGGGGTGGTATGGCTGGGGCCAACGTCCTGACTTTC
CASSLRGGMAGANVLTF
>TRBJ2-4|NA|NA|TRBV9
TGTGCCAGCAGCGTCGACTCGAAAAACATTCAGTACTTC
CASSVDSKNIQYF
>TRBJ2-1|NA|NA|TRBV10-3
TGTGCCGGGGGGGGGCAGGCTTCCTACAATGAGCAGTTCTTC
CAGGGQASYNEQFF
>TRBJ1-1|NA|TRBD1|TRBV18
TGTGCCAGCTCACCACTCAGGACAGGGGACTCGTTGGAAGCTTTCTTT
CASSPLRTGDSLEAFF
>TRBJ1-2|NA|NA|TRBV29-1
TGCAGCGTTGCCCTGAGCTATGGCTACACCTTC
CSVALSYGYTF
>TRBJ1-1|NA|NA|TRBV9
TGTGCCAGCAGCGTAGCTTGGGGCAAGGACACTGAAGCTTTCTTT
CASSVAWGKDTEAFF
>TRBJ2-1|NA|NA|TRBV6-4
TGTGCCAGCAGTGACGGCCAGGGCGTAGGGCAGTTCTTC
CASSDGQGVGQFF
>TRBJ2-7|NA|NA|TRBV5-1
TGCGCCAGCTCCCTGGGGGACACCGTCTACGAGCAGTACTTC
CASSLGDTVYEQYF
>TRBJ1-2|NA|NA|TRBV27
TGTGCCAGCAGTTTAAGGGGCGGCGCCTATGGCTACACCTTC
CASSLRGGAYGYTF
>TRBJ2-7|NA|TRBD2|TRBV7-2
TGTGCCAGCAGCTTAGGACTAGCGGGGGGGAAGTACTTC
CASSLGLAGGKYF
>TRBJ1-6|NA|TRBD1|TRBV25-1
TGTGCCGGGTCGGGACAGGGCAATTCACCCCTCCACTTT
CAGSGQGNSPLHF